This is a list of T cell receptor beta chains from one sample in a study of response to subunit inactivated influenza vaccine. From the RT-PCR reads, TCRdb called clonotypes with MiXCR, one entry per CDR3 protein. The table shows about 540,000 distinct CDR3 sequences, with approximately 20% occurring only once. This sample was also put to use in a study of T cells expressing NK-cell markers.

Source: CD4+ T cells sorted from PBMCs, taken approximately 13 days after vaccination. The receptors come from a man aged 50 to 59 who received an inactivated influenza vaccine. The CDR3 runs from the conserved cysteine through the conserved F or W. Each record gives: CDR3 length, D gene, J gene, clone size, V gene, CDR3 DNA, CDR3 protein. A D gene is named only where the DNA matches it firmly. Clone size is given for some rows only: seen once, a few or many times, or a class if the clone is expanded.

CDR3 length: 14; D gene: .; J gene: TRBJ1-5; clone size: .; V gene: TRBV6-2/TRBV6-3; CDR3 DNA: TGTGCCAGCAGTTACTCTCAGTTCAATCAGCCCCAGCATTTT; CDR3 protein: CASSYSQFNQPQHF
CDR3 length: 15; D gene: TRBD1; J gene: TRBJ2-7; clone size: few; V gene: TRBV28; CDR3 DNA: TGTGCCAGCAGTTTCGGCGGGACAGGGTTCAAAAAGCAGTACTTC; CDR3 protein: CASSFGGTGFKKQYF
CDR3 length: 13; D gene: .; J gene: TRBJ1-5; clone size: many; V gene: TRBV27; CDR3 DNA: TGTGCCAGCAGCTTACAGGGCAATCAGCCCCAGCATTTT; CDR3 protein: CASSLQGNQPQHF
CDR3 length: 12; D gene: .; J gene: TRBJ2-7; clone size: many; V gene: TRBV29-1; CDR3 DNA: TGCAGCGTTGAAGTCTGGGGGAACGAGCAGTACTTC; CDR3 protein: CSVEVWGNEQYF
CDR3 length: 16; D gene: TRBD2; J gene: TRBJ2-7; clone size: .; V gene: TRBV7-2; CDR3 DNA: TGTGCCAGCAGCCCGAGACTAGCGGGAGGAGGGTACGAGCAGTACTTC; CDR3 protein: CASSPRLAGGGYEQYF
CDR3 length: 14; D gene: TRBD1; J gene: TRBJ2-7; clone size: .; V gene: TRBV10-3; CDR3 DNA: TGTGCCATCAGTGCGGGACAGCCTACCTACGAGCAGTACTTC; CDR3 protein: CAISAGQPTYEQYF
CDR3 length: 13; D gene: TRBD1; J gene: TRBJ1-4; clone size: few; V gene: TRBV19; CDR3 DNA: TGTGCCAGTAGAGCCAGGGGGAATGAAAAACTGTTTTTT; CDR3 protein: CASRARGNEKLFF
CDR3 length: 15; D gene: .; J gene: TRBJ2-3; clone size: few; V gene: TRBV10-3; CDR3 DNA: TGTGCCATCAGCACCCATAGCGGCAGCACAGATACGCAGTATTTT; CDR3 protein: CAISTHSGSTDTQYF
CDR3 length: 14; D gene: TRBD2; J gene: TRBJ2-1; clone size: few; V gene: TRBV7-2; CDR3 DNA: TGTGCCAGCAGCTTTAGCGGGGCGGGAAATGAGCAGTTCTTC; CDR3 protein: CASSFSGAGNEQFF
CDR3 length: 16; D gene: TRBD1; J gene: TRBJ1-1; clone size: .; V gene: TRBV6-2/TRBV6-3; CDR3 DNA: TGTGCCAGCAGTCCTTTGACAGGGGTAATGAACACTGAAGCTTTCTTT; CDR3 protein: CASSPLTGVMNTEAFF
CDR3 length: 13; D gene: .; J gene: TRBJ1-5; clone size: few; V gene: TRBV7-2; CDR3 DNA: TGTGCCAGCAGCCCCGACAACAATCAGCCCCAGCATTTT; CDR3 protein: CASSPDNNQPQHF
CDR3 length: 14; D gene: .; J gene: TRBJ1-1; clone size: few; V gene: TRBV5-1; CDR3 DNA: TGCGCCAGCAGCTTGAGACACATGAACACTGAAGCTTTCTTT; CDR3 protein: CASSLRHMNTEAFF
CDR3 length: 16; D gene: .; J gene: TRBJ2-1; clone size: .; V gene: TRBV30; CDR3 DNA: TGTGCCTGGAGTGTACTGGGGCGCAGCTCCTACAATGAGCAGTTCTTC; CDR3 protein: CAWSVLGRSSYNEQFF
CDR3 length: 14; D gene: .; J gene: TRBJ1-1; clone size: few; V gene: TRBV20-1; CDR3 DNA: TGCAGTGCCCCGCGGTTCGACTCTGTCGCTGAAGCTTTCTTT; CDR3 protein: CSAPRFDSVAEAFF
CDR3 length: 17; D gene: TRBD2; J gene: TRBJ2-7; clone size: few; V gene: TRBV7-2; CDR3 DNA: TGTGCCAGCAGCTTAGTAGGAGGGACTAGCAGTTTCTACGAGCAGTACTTC; CDR3 protein: CASSLVGGTSSFYEQYF
CDR3 length: 14; D gene: .; J gene: TRBJ1-1; clone size: many; V gene: TRBV5-6; CDR3 DNA: TGTGCCAGCAGCTGGGGGGGGACGGCAGACCAAGCTTTCTTT; CDR3 protein: CASSWGGTADQAFF
CDR3 length: 14; D gene: TRBD2; J gene: TRBJ2-1; clone size: few; V gene: TRBV20-1; CDR3 DNA: TGCAGTGCTAGAGGAGCGGGAGCGACGGTCGAGCAGTTCTTC; CDR3 protein: CSARGAGATVEQFF
CDR3 length: 12; D gene: .; J gene: TRBJ1-4; clone size: few; V gene: TRBV4-1; CDR3 DNA: TGCGCCAGCAGCCAAGGTGGTGAAAAACTGTTTTTT; CDR3 protein: CASSQGGEKLFF
CDR3 length: 16; D gene: .; J gene: TRBJ1-6; clone size: few; V gene: TRBV9; CDR3 DNA: TGTGCCAGCAGCGTAGGCGAGGGAAGACTTGAGGATCCCCTCCACTTT; CDR3 protein: CASSVGEGRLEDPLHF
CDR3 length: 11; D gene: .; J gene: TRBJ1-1; clone size: .; V gene: TRBV20-1; CDR3 DNA: TGCAGTGTTCGGAGGACAGTTGAAGCTTTCTTT; CDR3 protein: CSVRRTVEAFF
CDR3 length: 14; D gene: .; J gene: TRBJ1-5; clone size: .; V gene: TRBV4-2; CDR3 DNA: TGTGCCAGCAGTCCAGACGGATTCAATCAGCCCCAGCATTTT; CDR3 protein: CASSPDGFNQPQHF
CDR3 length: 16; D gene: TRBD2; J gene: TRBJ2-7; clone size: few; V gene: TRBV20-1; CDR3 DNA: TGCAGTGCTATCCCTTTTAGCGGGGGGGTCTCCTACGAGCAGTACTTC; CDR3 protein: CSAIPFSGGVSYEQYF
CDR3 length: 16; D gene: TRBD2; J gene: TRBJ2-7; clone size: .; V gene: TRBV3-1; CDR3 DNA: TGTGCCAGCAGCCAGACCGGGGCTAGCGGCTACTACGAGCAGTACTTC; CDR3 protein: CASSQTGASGYYEQYF
CDR3 length: 12; D gene: .; J gene: TRBJ2-5; clone size: few; V gene: TRBV5-1; CDR3 DNA: TGCGCCAGCAGCCACAGGAAAGAGACCCAGTACTTC; CDR3 protein: CASSHRKETQYF
CDR3 length: 14; D gene: .; J gene: TRBJ2-1; clone size: .; V gene: TRBV20-1; CDR3 DNA: TGCAGTGCTAAGGACCTCCTGACTTACAATGAGCAGTTCTTC; CDR3 protein: CSAKDLLTYNEQFF
CDR3 length: 13; D gene: TRBD1; J gene: TRBJ2-5; clone size: .; V gene: TRBV20-1; CDR3 DNA: TGCAGTGCTAGAGAAACAGGGGTGGAGACCCAGTACTTC; CDR3 protein: CSARETGVETQYF
CDR3 length: 16; D gene: .; J gene: TRBJ2-7; clone size: many; V gene: TRBV5-1; CDR3 DNA: TGCGCCAGCAGCTTGAGTCCAGCAGAGAACTCCTACGAGCAGTACTTC; CDR3 protein: CASSLSPAENSYEQYF
CDR3 length: 16; D gene: .; J gene: TRBJ2-1; clone size: .; V gene: TRBV9; CDR3 DNA: TGTGCCAGCAGCCTGAGGTCCGGGACAACCTACAATGAGCAGTTCTTC; CDR3 protein: CASSLRSGTTYNEQFF
CDR3 length: 15; D gene: TRBD2; J gene: TRBJ2-1; clone size: .; V gene: TRBV20-1; CDR3 DNA: TGCAGTGCCACTTTGTTGTTAGCGGGAGGAGGCGAGCAGTTCTTC; CDR3 protein: CSATLLLAGGGEQFF
CDR3 length: 16; D gene: .; J gene: TRBJ1-2; clone size: few; V gene: TRBV5-5; CDR3 DNA: TGTGCCAGCAGCTTGGCAGGGGCGGGGTTCAGGAATGGCTACACCTTC; CDR3 protein: CASSLAGAGFRNGYTF
CDR3 length: 20; D gene: TRBD2; J gene: TRBJ2-3; clone size: few; V gene: TRBV6-2/TRBV6-3; CDR3 DNA: TGTGCCAGCAGTTACTCTCGGCTAGCGGGGGCCAGTGCTAGCACAGATACGCAGTATTTT; CDR3 protein: CASSYSRLAGASASTDTQYF
CDR3 length: 14; D gene: .; J gene: TRBJ2-1; clone size: few; V gene: TRBV18; CDR3 DNA: TGTGCCAGCTCACCACCGACCACCCACAATGAGCAGTTCTTC; CDR3 protein: CASSPPTTHNEQFF
CDR3 length: 13; D gene: .; J gene: TRBJ1-1; clone size: .; V gene: TRBV6-5; CDR3 DNA: TGTGCCAGCAGTTACTCCTATGGGAGTGAAGCTTTCTTT; CDR3 protein: CASSYSYGSEAFF
CDR3 length: 14; D gene: .; J gene: TRBJ2-7; clone size: few; V gene: TRBV7-2; CDR3 DNA: TGTGCCAGCAGCCCTTCGACAGGCCGCTACGAGCAGTACTTC; CDR3 protein: CASSPSTGRYEQYF
CDR3 length: 15; D gene: .; J gene: TRBJ2-2; clone size: few; V gene: TRBV7-9; CDR3 DNA: TGTGCCAGCAGCTTAGCTGGGGTCTACACCGGGGAGCTGTTTTTT; CDR3 protein: CASSLAGVYTGELFF
CDR3 length: 14; D gene: TRBD1; J gene: TRBJ1-3; clone size: few; V gene: TRBV11-1; CDR3 DNA: TGTGCCAGCAGCCCGGACAGGGGAGGAAACACCATATATTTT; CDR3 protein: CASSPDRGGNTIYF
CDR3 length: 14; D gene: .; J gene: TRBJ2-5; clone size: few; V gene: TRBV27; CDR3 DNA: TGTGCCAGCAGTTCCTCAGGGTTCCAAGAGACCCAGTACTTC; CDR3 protein: CASSSSGFQETQYF
CDR3 length: 12; D gene: TRBD2; J gene: TRBJ2-7; clone size: .; V gene: TRBV28; CDR3 DNA: TGTGCCAGTAGCGGGAGTATCTACGAGCAGTACTTC; CDR3 protein: CASSGSIYEQYF